The clone carrying this T cell receptor (beta chain) was counted at least ten times. What it binds is not known. RNA transcripts provided the template for amplifying TCR beta CDR3 regions. HTBI-primed first-round RT-PCR preceded second-round multiplex PCR. A single record per CDR3 protein comes from TCRdb applying MiXCR to the multiplex PCR reads. Of about 400,000 distinct CDR3 sequences in the sample, about 17% were seen once. This sample is part of a study of Graves' ophthalmopathy and Graves' hyperthyroidism. Study-level background: Peripheral blood sampling preceded any treatment and occurred at initial diagnosis.

CDR3 size: 13 residues. Germline CDR1 LNHDA, CDR2 SQIVND (reference sequence). V was trimmed by 2 bases and J by 1 base, leaving 5 bases between them. Findings and limits, study-wide: For predicting ophthalmopathy progression, the model had approximately 70% sensitivity and approximately 72% specificity. Most expanded thyroid clonotypes above 0.001 frequency also appeared in blood.

The sequence came from a woman between 18 and 29 years old with Graves' ophthalmopathy. Specimen: peripheral blood. The chain combines TRBV19 with TRBJ1-1; D is uncertain. The CDR3 nucleotides are TGTGCCAGTAGTATATACCGGAACACTGAAGCTTTCTTT. The encoded protein is CASSIYRNTEAFF. Together with reference TRBV19 and TRBJ1-1, the CDR3 gives the full variable domain: DGGITQSPKYLFRKEGQNVTLSCEQNLNHDAMYWYRQDPGQGLRLIYYSQIVNDFQKGDIAEGYSVSREKKESFPLTVTSAQKNPTAFYLCASSIYRNTEAFFGQGTRLTVV.